Listed below are T cell receptor beta chains from one sample, sequenced in a study of T cell clones after liver transplantation. Profiling relied on immunoSEQ multiplex PCR, and the TCRdb table lists in-frame clones only, not all of them. The profile covers about 80,000 clones, with roughly 80% appearing a single time and approximately 0.47% taken by the ten largest. Sample: CD4+ T cells from blood, taken approximately 3.5 years after liver transplant. Every receptor here comes from a human patient who received a liver transplant. The graft donor may have given rise to some T cells. Both conserved end residues are part of each CDR3. The D gene is left open where the match is weak. A row's size may be missing; if present it is once, few, many or a size class.

-,TRBJ1-1,TRBV5-6,TRBD1,CASSLGGQGPEAFF,TGTGCCAGCAGCTTGGGGGGACAGGGCCCTGAAGCTTTCTTT
-,TRBJ1-2,TRBV28,-,CASSFRTEGYTF,TGTGCCAGCAGTTTCCGGACCGAGGGCTACACCTTC
-,TRBJ2-7,TRBV18,-,CASSRGDTTYEQYF,TGTGCCAGCTCACGCGGGGACACCACCTACGAGCAGTACTTC
once,TRBJ1-5,TRBV6-5,-,CASENHSSNQPQHF,TGTGCCAGCGAAAACCACTCAAGCAATCAGCCCCAGCATTTT
-,TRBJ1-5,TRBV19,-,CASSTRDKGSNQPQHF,TGTGCCAGTAGTACACGGGACAAGGGAAGCAATCAGCCCCAGCATTTT
-,TRBJ2-5,TRBV5-6,-,CASSLVGETQYF,TGTGCCAGCAGCTTGGTAGGGGAGACCCAGTACTTC
-,TRBJ2-6,TRBV28,-,CASSLRRSGANVLTF,TGTGCCAGCAGTTTAAGGAGGTCGGGGGCCAACGTCCTGACTTTC
-,TRBJ1-5,TRBV6-5,TRBD1,CASTRDGQGNQPQHF,TGTGCCAGCACTCGAGACGGACAGGGGAATCAGCCCCAGCATTTT
-,TRBJ2-3,TRBV6-1,-,CASSTLADTQYF,TGTGCCAGCAGTACACTTGCAGATACGCAGTATTTT
-,TRBJ2-3,TRBV28,-,CASLGQLAGGTDTQYF,TGTGCCAGCCTGGGACAGCTAGCGGGTGGCACAGATACGCAGTATTTT